Listed below are T cell receptor beta chains from one sample, sequenced in a study of spatial heterogeneity in lung cancer. TCRdb reanalysed the 5' RACE reads using MiXCR and keeps one entry per CDR3 protein. The sample holds 50,000 or so distinct CDR3 sequences, 7.5% to 9% seen once. This material consisted of PBMCs, taken at surgery. The receptor source for this set is a female donor with early-stage non-small cell lung cancer. Each CDR3 is given with its conserved first and last residue. The order of the fields is clone size, V gene, J gene, D gene, CDR3 protein, CDR3 DNA. D genes are given only for firm matches. Clone size appears in some rows only: once, few, many, or a class for an expanded clone.

few	TRBV6-2/TRBV6-3	TRBJ2-5	TRBD2	CASSPGEGLAGEETQYF	TGTGCCAGCAGTCCCGGAGAAGGACTAGCGGGGGAAGAGACCCAGTACTTC
NA	TRBV24-1	TRBJ1-5	NA	CATSDSAYSNQPQHF	TGTGCCACCAGTGATTCCGCTTATAGCAATCAGCCCCAGCATTTT
few	TRBV13	TRBJ2-1	NA	CASSLGLQESYNEQFF	TGTGCCAGCAGCTTAGGACTACAGGAATCCTACAATGAGCAGTTCTTC
many	TRBV2	TRBJ1-1	TRBD1	CASSQQQGYTEAFF	TGTGCCAGCAGCCAGCAACAGGGGTACACTGAAGCTTTCTTT
NA	TRBV12-3/TRBV12-4	TRBJ2-7	NA	CASSPNMWLEYF	TGTGCCAGCAGCCCAAATATGTGGCTAGAGTACTTC
NA	TRBV28	TRBJ2-5	NA	CASSFRTDYQETQYF	TGTGCCAGCAGTTTCCGGACAGATTACCAAGAGACCCAGTACTTC
NA	TRBV2	TRBJ2-3	TRBD2	CASSMSAGGSTDTQYF	TGTGCCAGCAGTATGTCGGCGGGGGGTAGCACAGATACGCAGTATTTT
NA	TRBV20-1	TRBJ2-3	TRBD2	CSPRGRGEGTDTQYF	TGCAGCCCGCGGGGGCGGGGGGAGGGCACAGATACGCAGTATTTT
NA	TRBV28	TRBJ1-5	NA	CASSFSNQPQHF	TGTGCCAGCAGCTTTAGCAATCAGCCCCAGCATTTT
many	TRBV20-1	TRBJ1-5	NA	CSACSNQPQHF	TGCAGTGCTTGTAGCAATCAGCCCCAGCATTTT